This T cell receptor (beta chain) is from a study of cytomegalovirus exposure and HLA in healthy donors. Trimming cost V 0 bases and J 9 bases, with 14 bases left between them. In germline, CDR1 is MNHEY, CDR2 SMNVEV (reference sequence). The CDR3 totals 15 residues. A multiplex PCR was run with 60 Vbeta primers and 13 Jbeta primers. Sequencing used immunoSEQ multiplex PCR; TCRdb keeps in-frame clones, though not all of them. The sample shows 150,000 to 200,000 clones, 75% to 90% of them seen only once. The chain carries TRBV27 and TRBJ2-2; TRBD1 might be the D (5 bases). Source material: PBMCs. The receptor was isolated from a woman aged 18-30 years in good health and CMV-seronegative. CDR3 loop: CASSLSIQGFRELFF. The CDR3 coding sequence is TGTGCCAGCAGTTTATCAATCCAGGGATTTCGGGAGCTGTTTTTT.